Listed below are T cell receptor beta chains from one sample, sequenced in a study of cytomegalovirus exposure and HLA in healthy donors. This table comes from immunoSEQ multiplex PCR, and its TCRdb copy is limited to in-frame clones, with some not included. Of roughly 100,000 clones detected, about 95% appear once; the ten largest clones hold 0.85% to 0.95%. The sequencing input was PBMCs. The origin of the receptors is a young woman in good health and CMV-seronegative. CDR3s include the opening cysteine and the closing phenylalanine or tryptophan. The D gene is left open where the match is weak. Where a row states a size, it is once, few, many or the class of an expanded clone; other rows omit it.

j_call: TRBJ1-2; clone_size: -; d_call: TRBD1; cdr3_length: 15; v_call: TRBV6-1; cdr3_aa: CASSDLGQGPHGYTF; cdr3_nt: TGTGCCAGCAGTGACTTGGGACAGGGCCCTCATGGCTACACCTTC
j_call: TRBJ1-2; clone_size: -; d_call: -; cdr3_length: 13; v_call: TRBV6-5; cdr3_aa: CASSYEPGYGYTF; cdr3_nt: TGTGCCAGCAGTTACGAGCCGGGCTATGGCTACACCTTC
j_call: TRBJ2-5; clone_size: -; d_call: TRBD2; cdr3_length: 15; v_call: TRBV27; cdr3_aa: CASRRGGLADETQYF; cdr3_nt: TGTGCCAGCAGACGGGGTGGACTAGCTGATGAGACCCAGTACTTC
j_call: TRBJ2-1; clone_size: -; d_call: TRBD2; cdr3_length: 16; v_call: TRBV30; cdr3_aa: CAWKGGGSLSYNEQFF; cdr3_nt: TGTGCCTGGAAAGGCGGGGGGTCTCTCTCCTACAATGAGCAGTTCTTC
j_call: TRBJ2-7; clone_size: -; d_call: TRBD2; cdr3_length: 17; v_call: TRBV29-1; cdr3_aa: CSVEDGISAGGRDEQYF; cdr3_nt: TGCAGCGTTGAAGACGGGATTTCTGCGGGGGGCCGGGACGAGCAGTACTTC
j_call: TRBJ2-5; clone_size: few; d_call: -; cdr3_length: 14; v_call: TRBV5-1; cdr3_aa: CASSLIRALQTQYF; cdr3_nt: TGCGCCAGCAGCTTGATTCGAGCGTTGCAGACCCAGTACTTC
j_call: TRBJ2-7; clone_size: -; d_call: TRBD2; cdr3_length: 14; v_call: TRBV4-2; cdr3_aa: CASSQEGTSYEQYF; cdr3_nt: TGTGCCAGCAGCCAAGAGGGGACTAGCTACGAGCAGTACTTC
j_call: TRBJ1-2; clone_size: -; d_call: TRBD1; cdr3_length: 13; v_call: TRBV19; cdr3_aa: CARKPRQGGYYTF; cdr3_nt: TGTGCCAGAAAACCCCGACAGGGAGGTTACTACACCTTC
j_call: TRBJ2-2; clone_size: -; d_call: TRBD2; cdr3_length: 20; v_call: TRBV18; cdr3_aa: CASSPQGKTSGKLRAGELFF; cdr3_nt: TGTGCCAGCTCACCCCAGGGAAAGACTAGCGGGAAGCTCCGGGCCGGGGAGCTGTTTTTT
j_call: TRBJ1-2; clone_size: -; d_call: -; cdr3_length: 13; v_call: TRBV7-9; cdr3_aa: CASSQPTGDGYTF; cdr3_nt: TGTGCCAGCAGCCAACCGACCGGGGATGGCTACACCTTC